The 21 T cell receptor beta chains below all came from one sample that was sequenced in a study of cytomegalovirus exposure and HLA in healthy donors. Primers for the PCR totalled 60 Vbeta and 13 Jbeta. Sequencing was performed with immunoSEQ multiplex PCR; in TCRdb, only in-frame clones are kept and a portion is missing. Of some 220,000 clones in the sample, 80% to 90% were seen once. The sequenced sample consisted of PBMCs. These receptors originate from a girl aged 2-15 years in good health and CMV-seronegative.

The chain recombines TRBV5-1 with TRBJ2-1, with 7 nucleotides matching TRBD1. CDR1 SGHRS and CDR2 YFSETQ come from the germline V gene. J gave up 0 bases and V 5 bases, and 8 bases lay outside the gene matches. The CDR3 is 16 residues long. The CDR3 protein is CASRIGQASSYNEQFF. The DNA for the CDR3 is TGCGCCAGCAGAATTGGACAGGCCAGCTCCTACAATGAGCAGTTCTTC.

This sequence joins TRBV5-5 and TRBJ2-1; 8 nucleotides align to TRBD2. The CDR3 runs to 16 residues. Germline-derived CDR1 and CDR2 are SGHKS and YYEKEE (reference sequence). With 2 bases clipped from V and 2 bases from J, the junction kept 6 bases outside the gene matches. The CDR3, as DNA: TGTGCCAGCAGCTTAGCGGGAGAGCCAACCTACAATGAGCAGTTCTTC. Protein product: CASSLAGEPTYNEQFF.

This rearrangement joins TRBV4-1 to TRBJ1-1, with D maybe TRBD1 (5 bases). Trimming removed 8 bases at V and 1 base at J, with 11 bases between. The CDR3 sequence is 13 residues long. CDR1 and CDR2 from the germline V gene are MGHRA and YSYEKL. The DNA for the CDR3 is TGCGCCAGCTTCGCCAGGGCGAACACTGAAGCTTTCTTT. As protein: CASFARANTEAFF.

CDR3 in amino acids: CASSPSDRGRTGELFF. In DNA form, the CDR3 reads TGTGCCAGCAGCCCTTCGGACAGGGGGCGCACCGGGGAGCTGTTTTTT. V is TRBV7-6 and J is TRBJ2-2; 11 bases are shared with TRBD1. Germline V gene data show CDR1 as SGHVS and CDR2 as FNYEAQ. The ends lost 5 bases at V and 4 bases at J; junction bases unmatched: 6. The CDR3 totals 16 residues. The full variable domain, in which reference TRBV7-6 and TRBJ2-2 provide the parts outside the CDR3, is GAGVSQSPRYKVTKRGQDVALRCDPISGHVSLYWYRQALGQGPEFLTYFNYEAQQDKSGLPNDRFSAERPEGSISTLTIQRTEQRDSAMYRCASSPSDRGRTGELFFGEGSRLTVL.

The chain's CDR3 is CASTPGQGWGQPQHF. The CDR3 nucleotides are TGTGCCAGCACCCCCGGACAGGGCTGGGGTCAGCCCCAGCATTTT. The chain is built from TRBV5-8 and TRBJ1-5, with TRBD1 matching over 8 bases. After removal of 6 bases from V and 6 bases from J, the junction contained 11 bases not matched to a gene. CDR1 and CDR2 from the germline V gene are SGHTS and YDEGEE. The CDR3 loop spans 15 amino acids.

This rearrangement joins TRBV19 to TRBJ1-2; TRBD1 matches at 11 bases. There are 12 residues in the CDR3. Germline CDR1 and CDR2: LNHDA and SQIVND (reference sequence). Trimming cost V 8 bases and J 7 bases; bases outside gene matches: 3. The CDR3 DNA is TGTGCCAGTGGACAGGGGGCGCTTGGCTACACCTTC. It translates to CASGQGALGYTF.

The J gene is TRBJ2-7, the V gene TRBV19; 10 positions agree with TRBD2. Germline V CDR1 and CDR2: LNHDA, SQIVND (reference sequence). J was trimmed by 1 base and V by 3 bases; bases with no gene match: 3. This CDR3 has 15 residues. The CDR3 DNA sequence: TGTGCCAGTAGTATTCGGGGACTAGCGTCCTACGAGCAGTACTTC. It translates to CASSIRGLASYEQYF. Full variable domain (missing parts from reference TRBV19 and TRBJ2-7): DGGITQSPKYLFRKEGQNVTLSCEQNLNHDAMYWYRQDPGQGLRLIYYSQIVNDFQKGDIAEGYSVSREKKESFPLTVTSAQKNPTAFYLCASSIRGLASYEQYFGPGTRLTVT.

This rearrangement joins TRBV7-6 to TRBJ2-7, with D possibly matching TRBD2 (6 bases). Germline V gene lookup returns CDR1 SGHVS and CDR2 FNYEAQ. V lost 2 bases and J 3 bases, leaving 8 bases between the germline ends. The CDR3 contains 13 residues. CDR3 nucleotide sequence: TGTGCCAGCAGCTTAAATAGCGGCTACGAGCAGTACTTC. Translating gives CASSLNSGYEQYF.

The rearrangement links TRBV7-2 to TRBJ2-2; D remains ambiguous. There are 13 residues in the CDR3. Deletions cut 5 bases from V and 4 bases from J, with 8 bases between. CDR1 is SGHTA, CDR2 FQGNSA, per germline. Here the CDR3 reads CASSRPGTGELFF. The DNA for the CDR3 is TGTGCCAGCAGCCGCCCAGGCACCGGGGAGCTGTTTTTT.

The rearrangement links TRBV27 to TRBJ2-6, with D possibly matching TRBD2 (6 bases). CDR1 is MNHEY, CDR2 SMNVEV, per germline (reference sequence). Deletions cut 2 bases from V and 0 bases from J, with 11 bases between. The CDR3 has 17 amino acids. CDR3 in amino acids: CASSLLYGGSGANVLTF. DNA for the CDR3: TGTGCCAGCAGTTTACTCTACGGGGGCTCTGGGGCCAACGTCCTGACTTTC.

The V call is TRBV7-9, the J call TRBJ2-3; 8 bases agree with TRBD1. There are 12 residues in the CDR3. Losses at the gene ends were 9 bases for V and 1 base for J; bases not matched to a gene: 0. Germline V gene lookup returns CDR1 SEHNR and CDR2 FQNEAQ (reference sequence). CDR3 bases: TGTGCCAGACAGGGGGGCACAGATACGCAGTATTTT. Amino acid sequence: CARQGGTDTQYF.

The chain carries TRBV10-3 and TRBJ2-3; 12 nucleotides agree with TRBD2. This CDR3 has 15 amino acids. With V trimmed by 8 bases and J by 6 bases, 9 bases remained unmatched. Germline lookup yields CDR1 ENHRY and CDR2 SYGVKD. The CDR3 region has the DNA TGTGCCATCGGGAGACTAGCGGGAGTATACGATACGCAGTATTTT. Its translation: CAIGRLAGVYDTQYF.

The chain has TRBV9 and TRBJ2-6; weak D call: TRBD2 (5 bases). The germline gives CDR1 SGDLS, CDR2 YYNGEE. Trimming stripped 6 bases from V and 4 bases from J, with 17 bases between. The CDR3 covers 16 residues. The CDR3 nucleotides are TGTGCCAGCACCGGCATCCGGGGAAGGGGGGCCAACGTCCTGACTTTC. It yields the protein CASTGIRGRGANVLTF.

In DNA form, the CDR3 reads TGTGCCAGTAGTCCCACCCGGACTAGCGGGGCAAATAGGGGGGAGCTGTTTTTT. Protein: CASSPTRTSGANRGELFF. This sequence joins TRBV19 and TRBJ2-2; 12 bases agree with TRBD2. Trimming at V came to 5 bases and at J to 8 bases, leaving 15 bases not matched to a gene. The CDR3 contains 18 residues. Germline V gives CDR1 LNHDA, CDR2 SQIVND (reference sequence).

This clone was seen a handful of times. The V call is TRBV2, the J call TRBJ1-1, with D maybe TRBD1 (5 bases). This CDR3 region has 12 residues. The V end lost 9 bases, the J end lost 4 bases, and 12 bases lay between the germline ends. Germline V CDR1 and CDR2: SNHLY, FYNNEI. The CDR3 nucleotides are TGTGCCAGTCCGGGGGTTAGCACTGAAGCTTTCTTT. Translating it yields CASPGVSTEAFF.

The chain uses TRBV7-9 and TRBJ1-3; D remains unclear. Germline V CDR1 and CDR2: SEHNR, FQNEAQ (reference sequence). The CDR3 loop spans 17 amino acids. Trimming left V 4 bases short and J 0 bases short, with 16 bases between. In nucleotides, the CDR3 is TGTGCCAGCAGCTACCCTAGTGACGGTACCTCTGGAAACACCATATATTTT. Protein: CASSYPSDGTSGNTIYF.

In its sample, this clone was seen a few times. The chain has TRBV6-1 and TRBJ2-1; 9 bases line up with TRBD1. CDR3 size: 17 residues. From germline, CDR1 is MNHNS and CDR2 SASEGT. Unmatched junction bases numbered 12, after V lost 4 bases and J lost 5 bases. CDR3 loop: CASSAVGGTGLHNEQFF. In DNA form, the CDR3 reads TGTGCCAGCAGTGCCGTGGGTGGGACAGGGCTACACAATGAGCAGTTCTTC.

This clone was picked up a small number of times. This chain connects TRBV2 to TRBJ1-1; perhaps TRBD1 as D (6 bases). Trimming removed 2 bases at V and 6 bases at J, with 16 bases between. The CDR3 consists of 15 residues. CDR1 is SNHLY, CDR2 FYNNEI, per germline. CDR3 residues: CASSERMAGVAEAFF. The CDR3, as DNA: TGTGCCAGCAGTGAAAGAATGGCAGGGGTTGCTGAAGCTTTCTTT.

CDR3 region: CASSLDGQQETQYF. CDR3 DNA sequence: TGTGCCAGCAGCTTAGATGGGCAGCAAGAGACCCAGTACTTC. This sequence joins TRBV11-2 and TRBJ2-5; D is unclear. The V gene's germline CDR1 is SGHAT and CDR2 FQNNGV. V was cut by 0 bases and J by 2 bases, with 7 bases left in between. The CDR3 is made up of 14 amino acids. Combining the CDR3 with reference TRBV11-2 and TRBJ2-5 gives the whole variable domain EAGVAQSPRYKIIEKRQSVAFWCNPISGHATLYWYQQILGQGPKLLIQFQNNGVVDDSQLPKDRFSAERLKGVDSTLKIQPAKLEDSAVYLCASSLDGQQETQYFGPGTRLLVL.

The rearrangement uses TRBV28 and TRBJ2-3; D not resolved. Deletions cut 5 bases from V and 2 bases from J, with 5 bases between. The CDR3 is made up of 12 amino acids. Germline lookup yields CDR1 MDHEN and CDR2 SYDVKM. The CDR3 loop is CASSLLTDTQYF. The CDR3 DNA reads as TGTGCCAGCAGTCTCCTCACAGATACGCAGTATTTT.

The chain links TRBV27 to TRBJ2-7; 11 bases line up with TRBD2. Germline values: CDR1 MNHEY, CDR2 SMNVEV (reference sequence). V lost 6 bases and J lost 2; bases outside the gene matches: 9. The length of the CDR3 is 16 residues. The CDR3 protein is CASRLLAGDPPYEQYF. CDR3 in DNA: TGTGCCAGCAGGCTACTAGCGGGAGATCCCCCCTACGAGCAGTACTTC.